Below, 23 T cell receptor beta chains from the same sample are listed, as sequenced in a study of blood T cell repertoires in COVID-19. The table came from immunoSEQ multiplex PCR; TCRdb's copy has only in-frame clones and leaves some out. The sample holds 150,000 to 200,000 clones, around 85% seen once. Sequenced material: peripheral blood. These receptor sequences come from a human donor in a cohort sampled during active COVID-19.

The V and J genes are TRBV24-1 and TRBJ2-5; possibly TRBD1 for D (5 bases). V lost 2 bases and J lost 2, with 11 bases in between. The germline CDR1 and CDR2 sequences are KGHDR and SFDVKD. The CDR3 runs 15 residues. CDR3 nucleotide sequence: TGTGCCACCAGTGATTCCTGGACAACGCAAGAGACCCAGTACTTC. Translating it yields CATSDSWTTQETQYF.

The chain has TRBV5-1 and TRBJ1-1, with 10 bases lining up with TRBD1. The CDR3 extends over 17 amino acids. Trimming cost V 2 bases and J 7 bases; bases outside gene matches: 14. Per the germline V gene, CDR1 is SGHRS and CDR2 is YFSETQ. The chain's CDR3 is CASSLTGTGATTGEAFF. The CDR3 bases are TGCGCCAGCAGCTTAACCGGGACAGGGGCCACGACAGGTGAAGCTTTCTTT. The complete variable domain, with remaining parts taken from reference TRBV5-1 and TRBJ1-1, reads KAGVTQTPRYLIKTRGQQVTLSCSPISGHRSVSWYQQTPGQGLQFLFEYFSETQRNKGNFPGRFSGRQFSNSRSEMNVSTLELGDSALYLCASSLTGTGATTGEAFFGQGTRLTVV.

The V gene is TRBV10-3, the J gene TRBJ1-2, with D perhaps matching TRBD1 (5 bases). Between the trimmed V and J ends, which lost 4 bases and 4 bases, there was a span of 13 bases. This CDR3 contains 14 residues. The germline gives CDR1 ENHRY, CDR2 SYGVKD. CDR3 sequence: CAISVDTRSYGYTF. The CDR3 DNA is TGTGCCATCAGTGTGGACACCAGAAGCTATGGCTACACCTTC.

The chain employs TRBV3-1 (or the pseudogene TRBV3-2) and TRBJ1-6, with 7 bases fitting TRBD1. Germline CDR1 LGHDT, CDR2 YNNKEL (reference sequence). V lost 1 base to trimming and J lost 9 bases; unmatched junction nucleotides: 9. CDR3 length equals 16 residues. DNA of the CDR3: TGTGCCAGCAGCCAAGTTTATAGGGACAGCAGTTCACCCCTCCACTTT. Translated: CASSQVYRDSSSPLHF.

The rearrangement joins TRBV30 to TRBJ1-5; D gene uncertain. Germline lookup yields CDR1 GTSNPN and CDR2 SVGIG (reference sequence). V shed 2 bases and J shed 0 bases, with 8 bases lying between them. The CDR3 is 14 amino acids. CDR3 loop: CAWSPLLSNQPQHF. CDR3 bases: TGTGCCTGGAGTCCCCTTCTTAGCAATCAGCCCCAGCATTTT.

The chain links TRBV4-1 to TRBJ1-2; D is undetermined. The V end was cut by 5 bases, the J end by 8 bases, with 21 bases between. This CDR3 has 15 residues. The germline V gene encodes CDR1 MGHRA and CDR2 YSYEKL. In DNA form, the CDR3 reads TGCGCCAGCAGCTTAGAACCCGGCCTCCCTAGGGGCTACACCTTC. It translates to CASSLEPGLPRGYTF.

CDR3 DNA sequence: TGTGCCAGCAGTTACTCGCCAGGGGGCGCCCCCGGGGAGCTGTTTTTT. It is translated as CASSYSPGGAPGELFF. The J gene is TRBJ2-2, the V gene TRBV6-6; 8 bases line up with TRBD1. The CDR3 runs 16 residues. Germline trimming cut 0 bases from V and 6 bases from J; bases unmatched to any gene: 6. Germline assignment: CDR1 MNHNY and CDR2 SVGAGI (reference sequence).

The V and J genes are TRBV20-1 and TRBJ1-1; TRBD1 matches at 7 bases. CDR1 and CDR2 (germline): DFQATT, SNEGSKA (reference sequence). The CDR3 contains 14 residues. The trim removed 3 bases at V and 4 bases at J, leaving 8 bases unmatched. The CDR3 DNA sequence: TGCAGTGCTAGTAGGGGCAGGGGGGCCACTGAAGCTTTCTTT. Encoded protein: CSASRGRGATEAFF.

The rearrangement links TRBV7-8 to TRBJ2-7, with D possibly TRBD2 on 7 matching bases. V dropped 8 bases and J dropped 4 bases, with 15 bases sitting between them. This CDR3 is 13 amino acids long. Germline V gene sequence: CDR1 SGHVS, CDR2 FQNEAQ. CDR3 DNA sequence: TGTGCCAGCGGGGGGGGCCACCCTTACGAGCAGTACTTC. Translating it yields CASGGGHPYEQYF.

The V gene is TRBV11-3, the J gene TRBJ2-1, with 10 bases identical to TRBD2. The CDR3 has 15 residues. Germline CDR1 and CDR2: SGHNT and YENEEA. V trimming: 5 bases; J trimming: 3 bases; junction bases outside the gene matches: 4. As DNA, the CDR3 is TGTGCCAGCAGCGGGGGACTAGCGAGCTACAATGAGCAGTTCTTC. It specifies CASSGGLASYNEQFF.

This chain joins TRBV28 and TRBJ1-4; D might be TRBD1 (6 bases). Trimming cost V 7 bases and J 5 bases, with 14 bases left between them. The germline V gene encodes CDR1 MDHEN and CDR2 SYDVKM. This CDR3 contains 14 residues. CDR3 DNA sequence: TGTGCCAGCACCCAAGGGGGAGGGAATGAAAAACTGTTTTTT. Translating it yields CASTQGGGNEKLFF.

The chain is built from TRBV10-3 and TRBJ2-7, with 7 nucleotides matching TRBD1. Trimming took 5 bases from V and 4 from J; bases not matched to a gene: 5. CDR1 and CDR2 (germline): ENHRY, SYGVKD. The CDR3 spans 13 residues. Written as DNA, the CDR3 is TGTGCCATCAGTACGAGGGGGCCTTACGAGCAGTACTTC. Its translation is CAISTRGPYEQYF.

The chain has TRBV5-1 and TRBJ2-7; D remains ambiguous. CDR1 SGHRS and CDR2 YFSETQ come from the germline V gene. Deletions cut 0 bases from V and 3 bases from J, with 7 bases between. This CDR3 has 13 residues. In nucleotides, the CDR3 is TGCGCCAGCAGCTTGGGAGGCTACTACGAGCAGTACTTC. Its translation is CASSLGGYYEQYF. The full variable domain, in which reference TRBV5-1 and TRBJ2-7 provide the parts outside the CDR3, is KAGVTQTPRYLIKTRGQQVTLSCSPISGHRSVSWYQQTPGQGLQFLFEYFSETQRNKGNFPGRFSGRQFSNSRSEMNVSTLELGDSALYLCASSLGGYYEQYFGPGTRLTVT.

The rearrangement uses TRBV5-3 and TRBJ1-5; 7 bases fit TRBD1. TRBV5-3 qualifies as an ORF whose function is uncertain. CDR3 length: 17 amino acids. J lost 5 bases, V lost 0 bases, and 11 bases had no gene match. The CDR3 loop reads CARSLVPWTGSHQPQHF. CDR3 DNA: TGTGCCAGAAGCTTGGTCCCCTGGACAGGATCCCATCAGCCCCAGCATTTT.

In nucleotides, the CDR3 is TGCGCCAGCAGCCAAGCAGGCAGCGGGAGCAGGGTGAGCTACGAGCAGTACTTC. Its translation is CASSQAGSGSRVSYEQYF. This chain connects TRBV4-1 to TRBJ2-7; 8 bases align to TRBD2. V lost 1 base and J lost 3; bases outside the gene matches: 14. Germline CDR1 reads MGHRA; CDR2 reads YSYEKL. This CDR3 comprises 18 residues.

CDR3 bases: TGTGCCAGCAGTGGTAGCGAGATAACCGCCTACGAGCAGTACTTC. This translates into CASSGSEITAYEQYF. The V and J genes are TRBV28 and TRBJ2-7, with D tentatively TRBD2 (5 bases). There are 15 residues in the CDR3. V lost 5 bases and J 2 bases, leaving 16 bases between the germline ends. CDR1 is MDHEN and CDR2 is SYDVKM in the germline V gene.

This rearrangement joins TRBV5-1 to TRBJ2-7; 8 bases match TRBD1. Germline CDR1 and CDR2: SGHRS and YFSETQ. Trimming removed 7 bases from V and 3 bases from J; junction bases left unmatched: 6. This CDR3 has 13 residues. Written as DNA, the CDR3 is TGCGCCAGCCGGCAGGGGGCTGACTACGAGCAGTACTTC. It yields the protein CASRQGADYEQYF.

The chain couples TRBV7-9 to TRBJ2-7, with D tentatively TRBD1 (6 bases). The V gene's germline CDR1 is SEHNR and CDR2 FQNEAQ (reference sequence). CDR3 length: 14 residues. V lost 5 bases and J 4 bases, leaving 15 bases between the germline ends. CDR3 residues: CASSPPQGRYEQYF. The CDR3 DNA follows: TGTGCCAGCAGCCCCCCACAGGGACGGTACGAGCAGTACTTC.

This clone was found once. The chain carries TRBV5-5 and TRBJ2-3; 7 nucleotides agree with TRBD1. Germline V lookup: CDR1 SGHKS, CDR2 YYEKEE (reference sequence). The CDR3 totals 17 residues. The V and J ends lost 0 bases and 1 base, in that order; junction bases with no gene match: 8. CDR3 sequence: CASSLEPGQGGTDTQYF. CDR3 nucleotides: TGTGCCAGCAGCTTGGAACCGGGGCAGGGGGGCACAGATACGCAGTATTTT.

V is TRBV7-9 and J is TRBJ1-4; 7 bases agree with TRBD1. This CDR3 contains 15 residues. The germline gives CDR1 SEHNR, CDR2 FQNEAQ (reference sequence). Trimming removed 1 base from V and 4 bases from J; junction bases left unmatched: 3. CDR3 DNA: TGTGCCAGCAGCTTAGGGGACAGTCTTAATGAAAAACTGTTTTTT. Its protein product is CASSLGDSLNEKLFF.

The chain uses TRBV7-9 and TRBJ2-7; 9 bases align to TRBD2. V trimming: 5 bases; J trimming: 3 bases; junction bases outside the gene matches: 17. The CDR3 consists of 18 residues. Germline CDR1 reads SEHNR; CDR2 reads FQNEAQ (reference sequence). DNA of the CDR3: TGTGCCAGCAGCCCAGAAGCCGGGGCTAGCGGGACGCACTACGAGCAGTACTTC. Its protein product is CASSPEAGASGTHYEQYF.

This chain uses TRBV7-2 with TRBJ2-7; D may be TRBD2 (6 bases). The CDR3 loop spans 15 amino acids. Trimming removed 0 bases at V and 0 bases at J, with 9 bases between. Germline lookup yields CDR1 SGHTA and CDR2 FQGNSA. The CDR3, as DNA: TGTGCCAGCAGCTTAGCCTCGGACTACTCCTACGAGCAGTACTTC. Residues: CASSLASDYSYEQYF.

The chain carries TRBV7-8 and TRBJ2-7; D perhaps matches TRBD2 (7 bases). CDR3 length equals 15 residues. Looked up from germline, CDR1 is SGHVS and CDR2 is FQNEAQ. V was cut by 4 bases and J by 2 bases, with 15 bases left in between. CDR3 in DNA: TGTGCCAGCAGCTCTCCGGGGGGCAATACCTACGAGCAGTACTTC. This sequence encodes CASSSPGGNTYEQYF.